This T cell receptor (beta chain) stems from a study of blood T cell repertoires in COVID-19. Study context: Specimens from acute and convalescent COVID-19 originated in the United States, Italy and Spain. The cDNA or gDNA used as material had been derived from T cells, B-cell-depleted T cells, or PBMCs.

Which cohort a participant joined came from the clinical history participants gave. After removal of 4 bases from V and 9 bases from J, the junction contained 7 bases not matched to a gene. CDR1 SGHRS and CDR2 YFSETQ come from the germline V gene. CDR3 size: 13 residues. In the authors' workflow: Counts of nucleated cells, estimated from reference gene primer amplification, were obtained. Clones were read by immunoSEQ multiplex PCR, and TCRdb kept only the in-frame ones, dropping some. V and J calls and clone size are as listed in that table; D and trimming were resolved from the DNA. The sample carries around 340,000 clones, almost 90% recorded once.

The chain recombines TRBV5-1 with TRBJ2-4; 7 nucleotides align to TRBD1. This TCR derives from a young woman who had been exposed to COVID-19. The sample consisted of PBMCs or T cells enriched from blood (not recorded which). The CDR3 nucleotides read TGCGCCAGCAGCCGCGGACAGGAGAGCATTCAGTACTTC. It codes for CASSRGQESIQYF.